The 18 T cell receptor beta chains below all came from one sample that was sequenced in a study of cytomegalovirus exposure and HLA in healthy donors. Primers: 60 Vbeta forward and 13 Jbeta reverse. Libraries were prepared by immunoSEQ multiplex PCR; TCRdb keeps only in-frame clonotypes and omits some of them. The data show under 150,000 clones, roughly 70% seen once. The sequencing sample was made of PBMCs. Source of these receptors: a man aged 45-60 years in good health and CMV-seropositive.

The sample holds a few counts of this clone. DNA for the CDR3: TGTGCCAGCTCACCAGGCCGCACCCCAAAGAACACTGAAGCTTTCTTT. This codes for CASSPGRTPKNTEAFF. This chain uses TRBV18 with TRBJ1-1; D unresolved. CDR3 length: 16 amino acids. Germline V lookup: CDR1 KGHSH, CDR2 LQKENI. V lost 2 bases, J lost 1 base, and 14 bases lay in between. Together with reference TRBV18 and TRBJ1-1, the CDR3 gives the full variable domain: NAGVMQNPRHLVRRRGQEARLRCSPMKGHSHVYWYRQLPEEGLKFMVYLQKENIIDESGMPKERFSAEFPKEGPSILRIQQVVRGDSAAYFCASSPGRTPKNTEAFFGQGTRLTVV.

The chain joins TRBV5-8 to TRBJ1-1, with 10 positions matching TRBD1. There are 16 residues in the CDR3. The germline CDR1 and CDR2 sequences are SGHTS and YDEGEE. With V trimmed by 3 bases and J by 0 bases, 5 bases remained unmatched. The CDR3 bases are TGTGCCAGCAGCTGGGGACAGGGGATCCTGAACACTGAAGCTTTCTTT. Protein product: CASSWGQGILNTEAFF.

CDR3 bases: TGCGCCAGCAGCTTGGAGGTGGGGCCCTGGGAGACCCAGTACTTC. Its translation is CASSLEVGPWETQYF. The chain recombines TRBV5-1 with TRBJ2-5, with a possible D match to TRBD1 (5 bases). This CDR3 contains 15 residues. Trimming removed 0 bases at V and 5 bases at J, with 14 bases between. Looked up from germline, CDR1 is SGHRS and CDR2 is YFSETQ. Full variable domain (missing parts from reference TRBV5-1 and TRBJ2-5): KAGVTQTPRYLIKTRGQQVTLSCSPISGHRSVSWYQQTPGQGLQFLFEYFSETQRNKGNFPGRFSGRQFSNSRSEMNVSTLELGDSALYLCASSLEVGPWETQYFGPGTRLLVL.

V is TRBV7-8 and J is TRBJ2-5; D is perhaps TRBD1 (6 bases). CDR3 length: 15 amino acids. Deletions cut 6 bases from V and 3 bases from J, with 17 bases between. Per germline, CDR1 SGHVS and CDR2 FQNEAQ. CDR3 protein: CASSSRLGAKETQYF. The CDR3 nucleotides read TGTGCCAGCAGTTCTAGGTTGGGGGCGAAAGAGACCCAGTACTTC.

This chain uses TRBV5-6 with TRBJ2-2; D is undetermined. Germline values: CDR1 SGHDT, CDR2 YYEEEE. V was shortened by 2 bases and J by 4 bases, with 9 bases between the two germline ends. This CDR3 is 14 amino acids long. CDR3 residues: CASSFQEFTGELFF. Written as DNA, the CDR3 is TGTGCCAGCAGCTTCCAGGAATTCACCGGGGAGCTGTTTTTT.

This chain uses TRBV19 with TRBJ1-1; tentative D call: TRBD1 (5 bases). Trimming stripped 7 bases from V and 8 bases from J, with 11 bases between. Germline CDR1 reads LNHDA; CDR2 reads SQIVND (reference sequence). The CDR3 has 11 residues. The CDR3: CASNQWGEAFF. CDR3 DNA: TGTGCCAGTAACCAGTGGGGCGAAGCTTTCTTT.

The chain couples TRBV4-1 to TRBJ2-3; no reliable D call. V was clipped by 2 bases and J by 4 bases, with 13 bases between them. CDR3 length equals 15 residues. Germline V gene sequence: CDR1 MGHRA, CDR2 YSYEKL. DNA of the CDR3: TGCGCCAGCAGCCAATTTGGTAGTAGCTCAGATACGCAGTATTTT. Translated, it gives CASSQFGSSSDTQYF.

This clone was counted only a few times. The CDR3 region is CASSLGNPTQDTQYF. The CDR3 DNA reads as TGCGCCAGCAGCTTGGGGAATCCCACACAGGATACGCAGTATTTT. The J gene is TRBJ2-3, the V gene TRBV5-1; D gene unclear. This CDR3 region has 15 residues. Looked up from germline, CDR1 is SGHRS and CDR2 is YFSETQ. Trimming shortened V by 0 bases and J by 6 bases, and 14 bases separated the two germline ends.

The chain carries TRBV25-1 and TRBJ2-5, with D perhaps TRBD2 (5 bases). CDR1 and CDR2 from the germline V gene are MGHDK and SYGVNS. The CDR3 has 14 residues. V lost 5 bases and J lost 4, with 14 bases in between. The CDR3 reads CASSPGHGVETQYF. The CDR3 DNA follows: TGTGCCAGCAGTCCTGGCCACGGGGTAGAGACCCAGTACTTC.

The rearrangement uses TRBV11-2 and TRBJ1-3; the D gene is possibly TRBD1 (6 bases). There are 14 residues in the CDR3. The V gene's germline CDR1 is SGHAT and CDR2 FQNNGV. V was pared by 3 bases and J by 3 bases, with 9 bases between. CDR3 nucleotides: TGTGCCAGCAGCTTTGGACAGATTGGAAACACCATATATTTT. Residues: CASSFGQIGNTIYF.

The rearrangement uses TRBV6-5 and TRBJ1-1, with TRBD1 matching over 7 bases. This CDR3 has 14 residues. The trim removed 6 bases at V and 7 bases at J, leaving 11 bases unmatched. CDR1 is MNHEY, CDR2 SVGAGI, per germline. CDR3 loop: CASRRTGQAGEAFF. The CDR3 nucleotides are TGTGCCAGCAGACGTACTGGACAGGCTGGTGAAGCTTTCTTT.

This chain joins TRBV11-2 and TRBJ1-3; TRBD1 agrees at 7 bases. V lost 5 bases to trimming and J lost 1 base; unmatched junction nucleotides: 11. Germline-derived CDR1 and CDR2 are SGHAT and FQNNGV. The CDR3 spans 17 residues. The CDR3, as DNA: TGTGCCAGCAGCCCGTACAGGGGAAACCCGTCTGGAAACACCATATATTTT. It yields the protein CASSPYRGNPSGNTIYF.

This rearrangement joins TRBV7-2 to TRBJ1-5, with D perhaps matching TRBD1 (5 bases). The CDR3 extends over 17 amino acids. The germline gives CDR1 SGHTA, CDR2 FQGNSA. The V end was cut by 0 bases, the J end by 5 bases, with 17 bases between. The CDR3: CASSLATGDRSYQPQHF. In nucleotides, the CDR3 is TGTGCCAGCAGCTTAGCCACAGGAGACAGATCTTATCAGCCCCAGCATTTT.

A remark on this clone: One end of the junction is discordant with germline, which a read error may explain. The chain links TRBV7-7 to TRBJ2-2; the match to TRBD2 covers 12 bases. CDR1 and CDR2 from the germline V gene are SSHAT and FNYEAQ (reference sequence). This CDR3 has 18 amino acids. The CDR3 DNA reads as TGTGCTAGCAGCACCCTAGCGGGAGGGCCGAGACCCACCGGGGAGCTGTTTTTT. It specifies CASSTLAGGPRPTGELFF. Using reference TRBV7-7 and TRBJ2-2 for the parts outside the CDR3, the full variable domain is GAGVSQSPRYKVTKRGQDVTLRCDPISSHATLYWYQQALGQGPEFLTYFNYEAQPDKSGLPSDRFSAERPEGSISTLTIQRTEQRDSAMYRCASSTLAGGPRPTGELFFGEGSRLTVL.

This clone ranks as medium-sized. J is TRBJ1-1 and V is TRBV4-1; 7 nucleotides match TRBD1. The J segment lost 0 bases and the V segment lost 2 bases, leaving 6 bases of the junction unmatched. The CDR3 consists of 16 residues. CDR1 MGHRA and CDR2 YSYEKL come from the germline V gene. The CDR3 nucleotides read TGCGCCAGCAGCCAATCTCCGACAGGGATGAACACTGAAGCTTTCTTT. Encoded protein: CASSQSPTGMNTEAFF.

The rearrangement joins TRBV6-1 to TRBJ1-5, with D tentatively TRBD1 (5 bases). Germline lookup yields CDR1 MNHNS and CDR2 SASEGT. V was shortened by 9 bases and J by 6 bases, with 15 bases between the two germline ends. This CDR3 comprises 13 residues. CDR3 protein: CASTEQGGQPQHF. The CDR3 DNA sequence: TGTGCCAGTACGGAGCAGGGCGGTCAGCCCCAGCATTTT.

This clone appeared a few times. The chain couples TRBV11-2 to TRBJ2-5, with D maybe TRBD1 (6 bases). The germline V and J ends were trimmed by 4 bases and 2 bases, with 14 bases remaining between them. Germline V lookup: CDR1 SGHAT, CDR2 FQNNGV. The length of the CDR3 is 15 residues. The CDR3 DNA reads as TGTGCCAGCAGCTCAGGACAGACATCACAAGAGACCCAGTACTTC. This codes for CASSSGQTSQETQYF.

This sequence joins TRBV12-5 and TRBJ2-5; maybe TRBD2 (5 bases). Between the trimmed V and J ends, which lost 5 bases and 3 bases, there was a span of 13 bases. Germline assignment: CDR1 LGHNT and CDR2 FRNRAP. The CDR3 contains 14 residues. In DNA form, the CDR3 reads TGTGCTAGTGGTCTCCAGGCCGGGGAAGAGACCCAGTACTTC. Protein product: CASGLQAGEETQYF. Combining the CDR3 with reference TRBV12-5 and TRBJ2-5 gives the whole variable domain DARVTQTPRHKVTEMGQEVTMRCQPILGHNTVFWYRQTMMQGLELLAYFRNRAPLDDSGMPKDRFSAEMPDATLATLKIQPSEPRDSAVYFCASGLQAGEETQYFGPGTRLLVL.